This T cell receptor (beta chain) is from a study of breast tumors, draining lymph nodes, adjacent tissues. Study results and caveats: Tumor repertoires ranked between lymph nodes and nontumor tissue in diversity, with V and J gene preferences. Data only fit, rather than demonstrated, lymph node origin of most tumor T cells.

TCRdb passed the multiplex PCR reads through MiXCR, listing each CDR3 protein once. Here the sample spans about 22,000 distinct CDR3 sequences, around 40% being singletons. The CDR3 has 15 residues. CDR1 KGHDR and CDR2 SFDVKD come from the germline V gene. V dropped 12 bases and J dropped 3 bases, with 20 bases sitting between them. This clonotype was observed many times. The antigen is not known. The chain has TRBV24-1 and TRBJ2-1, with D possibly being TRBD2 (6 bases). The specimen sequenced was breast tumor tissue. The receptor was isolated from a female donor with breast cancer. Some clones in this sample may be carry-over from other donors' samples. CDR3 residues: CAPPASGGDYNEQFF. The CDR3 region has the DNA TGTGCCCCCCCCGCTTCGGGCGGGGACTACAATGAGCAGTTCTTC.